This entry concerns a single T cell receptor (beta chain). The antigen remains undetermined. The CDR3 length is 14 residues. The V and J ends lost 2 bases and 3 bases, in that order; junction bases with no gene match: 4. Germline lookup yields CDR1 SGHRS and CDR2 YFSETQ. This entry is derived from a study of shared clonotypes between healthy human individuals. Findings of the study overall: Some clonotypes were shared by all four sorted-subset donors, while others were not shared. The non-shared ones had lower generation probabilities than the shared ones.

TCRdb's table, derived via immunoSEQ multiplex PCR, lists solely in-frame clones and lacks some. The sample contains about 610,000 clones, 95% to 98% of which appear only once. This sequence originates from a woman under 40 in good health. The sample comprised naive CD4+ T cells sorted from blood. The sample's subset: CD45RA+ positively selected. The chain has TRBV5-1 and TRBJ1-2, with 7 bases aligning to TRBD1. For the CDR3, the DNA is TGCGCCAGCAGCTTAGGGGGCGAAGACTATGGCTACACCTTC. This sequence encodes CASSLGGEDYGYTF.